The clone carrying this T cell receptor (beta chain) was observed many times. Its antigen is undetermined. It was with a sample-barcoded 5' primer and a J-beta primer mix that a second PCR of about 7 to 12 cycles was run. TCRdb recomputed calls from the 5' RACE reads with MiXCR, one row per CDR3 protein. This repertoire shows about 650,000 distinct CDR3 sequences, about 30% found once; its top ten account for 15%. The CDR3 covers 16 residues. V lost 7 bases to trimming and J lost 6 bases, with 24 bases between them. This record belongs to a study of blood T cells in healthy people across ages. Overall study results and limits: Naive and antigen-experienced cells were not separated, limiting conclusive comparison. Per-million-T-cell TCR beta diversity fell roughly linearly with age.

Healthy Caucasians from Russia aged about 6 to 90 served as donors. The V call is TRBV12-3 or TRBV12-4, the J call TRBJ2-5; D uncertain. The sample comprised blood. The clonotype originates from a woman older than 75 in good health. This CDR3 reads CASTKNGNPQLQTQYF. The CDR3 coding sequence is TGTGCCAGCACCAAAAATGGGAATCCCCAATTGCAGACCCAGTACTTC.